This T cell receptor (beta chain) emerged from a study of CD8+ T cells in alopecia areata. Study details: Severity among treated patients was scored by the percentage of scalp area affected. Study findings and constraints: Under tofacitinib, numerous expanded lesional clonotypes remained detectable in scalp and blood. Sharing of TCR sequences between patients (possibly for HLA-related reasons) was less clear than in mice. Normal skin contains resident alphabeta T cells, and these are also sequenced in scalp samples.

Regarding this clone: Its antigen is not known.

Treatment specified: oral pan-JAK inhibitor, 5-10 mg twice daily. In each case, RNA was isolated and then reverse transcribed into cDNA as the sequencing template. Profiling relied on immunoSEQ multiplex PCR, and the TCRdb table lists in-frame clones only, not all of them. The profile shows hundreds of thousands of clones, 60% of them singletons. The source is a human donor with alopecia areata. The source material was CD4+ T cells sorted from blood, sampled at week 52, from a patient treated with tofacitinib.

The CDR3 DNA reads TGTGCCAGCAGCGGGCTCGGGGTACCCCAAGAGACCCAGTACTTC. Translation gives CASSGLGVPQETQYF. J is TRBJ2-5 and V is TRBV7-2, with D perhaps TRBD2 (5 bases). The CDR3 consists of 15 residues. Germline CDR1 reads SGHTA; CDR2 reads FQGNSA. Trimming shortened V by 5 bases and J by 1 base, and 14 bases separated the two germline ends.